This T cell receptor (beta chain) stems from a study of human T cells and chemical hapten exposure. Time point in this sample: patch test 2, 6 weeks after DPC sensitization. Documented treatment: therapeutic diphenylcyclopropenone sensitization with weekly scalp DPC. Authors' analysis steps: Samples had a median of 95,638 TCRs, ranging roughly 23,224 to 690,600. TCRdb re-analysed the RACE reads in MiXCR, keeping a single row per CDR3 protein. TCRdb assigned the V and J calls; the authors' analysis was not used. Counted here are some 150,000 distinct CDR3 sequences, roughly 12% occurring once; the ten biggest clones make up under 1.5%. V lost 3 bases to trimming and J lost 7 bases; unmatched junction nucleotides: 8. The CDR3 loop spans 13 amino acids. Germline V gene sequence: CDR1 DFQATT, CDR2 SNEGSKA (reference sequence).

This receptor was obtained from a woman aged 50 to 60 with alopecia areata. Some clones in this sample may be carry-over from other donors' samples. V gene TRBV20-1 combines with J gene TRBJ1-2, with 7 bases matching TRBD1. Sequenced material: whole blood, taken in connection with sensitization to the hapten diphenylcyclopropenone (DPC). The CDR3 region is CSASRTGRVGYTF. CDR3 sequence (DNA): TGCAGTGCTAGCCGGACAGGACGGGTTGGCTACACCTTC.